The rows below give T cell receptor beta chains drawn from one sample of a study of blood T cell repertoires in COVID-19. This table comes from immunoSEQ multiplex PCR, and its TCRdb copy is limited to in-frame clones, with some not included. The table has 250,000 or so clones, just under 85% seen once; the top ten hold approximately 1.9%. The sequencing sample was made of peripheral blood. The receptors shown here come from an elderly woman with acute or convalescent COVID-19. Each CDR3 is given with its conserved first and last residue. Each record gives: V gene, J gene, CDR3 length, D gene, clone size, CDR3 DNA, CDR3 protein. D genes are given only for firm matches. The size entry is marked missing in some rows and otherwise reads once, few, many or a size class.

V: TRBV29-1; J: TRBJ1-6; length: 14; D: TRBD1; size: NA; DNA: TGCAGCGTTAGGTTAGCAGGGGGAAATTCACCCCTCCACTTT; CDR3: CSVRLAGGNSPLHF
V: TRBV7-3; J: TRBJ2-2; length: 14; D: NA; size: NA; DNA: TGTGCCAGCAGCTCGAGGGTCTTCACCGGGGAGCTGTTTTTT; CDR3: CASSSRVFTGELFF
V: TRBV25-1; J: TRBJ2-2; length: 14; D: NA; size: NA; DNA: TGTGCCAGCATGAGGGGGGGCGCTTCCGGGGAGCTGTTTTTT; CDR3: CASMRGGASGELFF
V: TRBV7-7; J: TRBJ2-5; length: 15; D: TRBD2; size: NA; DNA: TGTGCCAGCAGCTCGGGACTATACCCCCAAGAGACCCAGTACTTC; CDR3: CASSSGLYPQETQYF
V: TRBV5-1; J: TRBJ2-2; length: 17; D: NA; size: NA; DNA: TGCGCCAGCAGCGGGCAGGGGCACCAGTCGAACACCGGGGAGCTGTTTTTT; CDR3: CASSGQGHQSNTGELFF
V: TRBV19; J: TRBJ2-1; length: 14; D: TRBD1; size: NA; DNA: TGTGCCAGTAGTCCGAGACAGGGAAACAATGAGCAGTTCTTC; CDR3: CASSPRQGNNEQFF
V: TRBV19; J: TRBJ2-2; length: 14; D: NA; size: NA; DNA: TGTGCCAGTAGCAAGGACTCAAACACCGGGGAGCTGTTTTTT; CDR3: CASSKDSNTGELFF
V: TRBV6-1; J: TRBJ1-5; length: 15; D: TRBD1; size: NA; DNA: TGTGCCAGCAGTGAAGGGACAGGGAATTATCAGCCCCAGCATTTT; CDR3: CASSEGTGNYQPQHF
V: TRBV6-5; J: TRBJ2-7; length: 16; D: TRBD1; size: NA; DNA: TGTGCCAGCAGTTACGAGCATCCGCGGACAGGGCGGGAGCAGTACTTC; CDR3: CASSYEHPRTGREQYF
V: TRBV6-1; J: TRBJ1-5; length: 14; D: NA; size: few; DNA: TGTGCCAGCAGTGAAGTTTATAGCAATCAGCCCCAGCATTTT; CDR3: CASSEVYSNQPQHF
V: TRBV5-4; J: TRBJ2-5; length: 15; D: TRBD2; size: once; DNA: TGTGCCAGCAGTAGCGGGGGATCTCAACAAGAGACCCAGTACTTC; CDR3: CASSSGGSQQETQYF
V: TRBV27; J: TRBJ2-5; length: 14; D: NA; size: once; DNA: TGTGCCAGCAGTCCCACCAGGATCCAAGAGACCCAGTACTTC; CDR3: CASSPTRIQETQYF
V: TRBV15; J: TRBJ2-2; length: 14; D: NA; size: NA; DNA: TGTGCCACCAGCAGAGACAGCGGCACCGGGGAGCTGTTTTTT; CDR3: CATSRDSGTGELFF
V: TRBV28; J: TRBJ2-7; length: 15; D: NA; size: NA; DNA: TGTGCCAGCAGTTCCACTCCACAGGGAACCTACGAGCAGTACTTC; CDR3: CASSSTPQGTYEQYF
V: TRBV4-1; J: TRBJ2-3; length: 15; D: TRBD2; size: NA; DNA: TGCGCCAGCAGCCGACAAGCGGGGGCAGAAGATACGCAGTATTTT; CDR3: CASSRQAGAEDTQYF
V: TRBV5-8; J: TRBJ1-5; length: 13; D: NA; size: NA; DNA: TGTGCCAGCAGCCCTCAGGGGAATCAGCCCCAGCATTTT; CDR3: CASSPQGNQPQHF
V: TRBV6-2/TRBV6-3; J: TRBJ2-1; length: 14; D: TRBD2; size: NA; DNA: TGTGCCAGCAACCCTAGCGGGAGGAGCAATGAGCAGTTCTTC; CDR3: CASNPSGRSNEQFF
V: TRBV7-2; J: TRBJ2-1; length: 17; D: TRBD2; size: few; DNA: TGTGCCAGCAGCCCTACTATTTTAGCGGGGGTGCGCGATGAGCAGTTCTTC; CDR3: CASSPTILAGVRDEQFF
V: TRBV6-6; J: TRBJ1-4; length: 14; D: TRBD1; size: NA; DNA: TGTGCCAGCAAGGGGACAGGGGCGGGTGAAAAACTGTTTTTT; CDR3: CASKGTGAGEKLFF
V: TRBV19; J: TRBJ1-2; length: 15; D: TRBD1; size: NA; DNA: TGTGCCAGTAGTGCGCAGCAGGGGGCCGGCTATGGCTACACCTTC; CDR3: CASSAQQGAGYGYTF
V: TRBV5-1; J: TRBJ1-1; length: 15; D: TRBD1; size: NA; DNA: TGCGCCAGCAGCTTGGGCGACAGGGAAGAGGGTGAAGCTTTCTTT; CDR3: CASSLGDREEGEAFF
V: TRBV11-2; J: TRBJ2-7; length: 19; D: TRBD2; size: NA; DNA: TGTGCCAGCAGCTTATTCCCTAGCGGGAGAGGAGGGGGATCCTACGAGCAGTACTTC; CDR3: CASSLFPSGRGGGSYEQYF
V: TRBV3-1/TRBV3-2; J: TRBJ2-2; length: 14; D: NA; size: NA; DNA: TGTGCCAGCAGACCGGACAGAAACACCGGGGAGCTGTTTTTT; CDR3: CASRPDRNTGELFF
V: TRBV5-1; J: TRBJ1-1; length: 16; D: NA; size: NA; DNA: TGCGCCAGCAGCTTGGCCTTGGGGCAAGGAGACACTGAAGCTTTCTTT; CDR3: CASSLALGQGDTEAFF
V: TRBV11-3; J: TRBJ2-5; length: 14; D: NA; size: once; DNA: TGTGCCAGCAGCTTACCCGGGGGGCAGGAGACCCAGTACTTC; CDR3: CASSLPGGQETQYF
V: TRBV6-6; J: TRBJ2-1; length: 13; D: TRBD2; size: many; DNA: TGTGCCAGCAGTTTCGGGACTAGGAATGAGCAGTTCTTC; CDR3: CASSFGTRNEQFF
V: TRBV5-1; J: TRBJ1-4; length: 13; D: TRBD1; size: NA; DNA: TGCGCCAGCAGGGGGACAGGGAATGAAAAACTGTTTTTT; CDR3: CASRGTGNEKLFF
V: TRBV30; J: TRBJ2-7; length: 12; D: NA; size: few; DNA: TGTGCCTGGACAGGGCCCTCCTACGAGCAGTACTTC; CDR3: CAWTGPSYEQYF
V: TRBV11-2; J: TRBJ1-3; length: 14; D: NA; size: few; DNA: TGTGCCAGCAGCAGTACTACAGGCGGAAACACCATATATTTT; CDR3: CASSSTTGGNTIYF
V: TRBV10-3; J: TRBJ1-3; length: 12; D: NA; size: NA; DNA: TGTGCCATCAGTGAGCGTCCAGGGAAGATATATTTT; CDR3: CAISERPGKIYF
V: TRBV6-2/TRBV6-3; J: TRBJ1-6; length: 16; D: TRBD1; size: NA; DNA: TGTGCCAGCAGTAAGAATGGACAGGGGGCCCGGTCACCCCTCCACTTT; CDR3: CASSKNGQGARSPLHF
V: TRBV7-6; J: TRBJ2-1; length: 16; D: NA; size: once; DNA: TGTGCCAGCAGTTCTAAAATCTCAAGCGGAGACAATGAGCAGTTCTTC; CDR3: CASSSKISSGDNEQFF
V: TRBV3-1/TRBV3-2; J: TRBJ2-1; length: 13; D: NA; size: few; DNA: TGTGCCAGCAGACCAAGGGGGATAAGTGGTCTGTTCTTC; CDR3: CASRPRGISGLFF
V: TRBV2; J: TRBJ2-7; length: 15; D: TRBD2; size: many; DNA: TGTGCCAGCACCCGAAGAGGGGAGGGCTCTTACGAGCAGTACTTC; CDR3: CASTRRGEGSYEQYF
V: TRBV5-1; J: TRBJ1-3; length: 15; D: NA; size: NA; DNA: TGCGCCAGCAGCCGTACAGGGTTAGGTGGAAACACCATATATTTT; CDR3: CASSRTGLGGNTIYF
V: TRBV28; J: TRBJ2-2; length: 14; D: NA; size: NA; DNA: TGTGCCAGCAGTATCAGGGGTGGCGACCGGGAGCTGTTTTTT; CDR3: CASSIRGGDRELFF
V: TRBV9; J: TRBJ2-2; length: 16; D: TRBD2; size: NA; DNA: TGTGCCAGCAGCCCCCCGGGACTAGCGGTCACCGGGGAGCTGTTTTTT; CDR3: CASSPPGLAVTGELFF
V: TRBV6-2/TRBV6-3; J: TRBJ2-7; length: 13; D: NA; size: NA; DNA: TGTGCCAGCAGTTACGTCGGCGCGGGGGAGCAGTACTTC; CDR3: CASSYVGAGEQYF
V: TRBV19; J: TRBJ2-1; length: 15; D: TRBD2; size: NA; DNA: TGTGCCAGTAGTATAGTGGCTAGCGGGGGAAATGAGCAGTTCTTC; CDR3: CASSIVASGGNEQFF
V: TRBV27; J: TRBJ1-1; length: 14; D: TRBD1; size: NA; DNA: TGTGCCAGCAGTTCAGGACAGGTGAACACTGAAGCTTTCTTT; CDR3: CASSSGQVNTEAFF
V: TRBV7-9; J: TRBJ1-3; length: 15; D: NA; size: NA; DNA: TGTGCCAGCAGCCCAGACGGGTTCTCTGGAAACACCATATATTTT; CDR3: CASSPDGFSGNTIYF
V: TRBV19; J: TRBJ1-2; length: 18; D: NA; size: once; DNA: TGTGCCAGTAGTACCCATTTCGACCACAGGAGAGCCGATTATGGCTACACCTTC; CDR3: CASSTHFDHRRADYGYTF
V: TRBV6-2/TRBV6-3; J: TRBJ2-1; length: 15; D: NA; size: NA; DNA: TGTGCCAGCAGTTTCCTCGGGGGGCTAAACAATGAGCAGTTCTTC; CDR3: CASSFLGGLNNEQFF
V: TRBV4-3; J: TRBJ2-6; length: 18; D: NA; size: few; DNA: TGCGCCAGCAGCCAAGATGGCCGGGTTCGCTCTGGGGCCAACGTCCTGACTTTC; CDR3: CASSQDGRVRSGANVLTF
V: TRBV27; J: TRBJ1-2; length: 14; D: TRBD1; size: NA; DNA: TGTGCCAGCAGCCCGACAGGGGCCGGCTATGGCTACACCTTC; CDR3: CASSPTGAGYGYTF
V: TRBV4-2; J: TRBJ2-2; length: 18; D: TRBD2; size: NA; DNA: TGTGCCAGCAGCCCCATTACCCTTAGCGGGAGTGGCACCGGGGAGCTGTTTTTT; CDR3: CASSPITLSGSGTGELFF
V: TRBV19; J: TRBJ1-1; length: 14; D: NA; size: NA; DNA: TGTGCCAGTAGTATAAAGGCAGGAAGCACTGAAGCTTTCTTT; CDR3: CASSIKAGSTEAFF
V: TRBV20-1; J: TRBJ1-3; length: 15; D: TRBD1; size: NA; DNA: TGCAGTGCTAGTGGGACAGGGGGCTCTGGAAACACCATATATTTT; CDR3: CSASGTGGSGNTIYF
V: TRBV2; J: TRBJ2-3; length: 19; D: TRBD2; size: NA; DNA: TGTGCCAGCAGATTGGGACTAGCGGGAGGGCCGGGGGTCACAGATACGCAGTATTTT; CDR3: CASRLGLAGGPGVTDTQYF
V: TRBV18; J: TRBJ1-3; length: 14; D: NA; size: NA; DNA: TGTGCCAGCTCACCGGACAGCTCTGGAAACACCATATATTTT; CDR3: CASSPDSSGNTIYF
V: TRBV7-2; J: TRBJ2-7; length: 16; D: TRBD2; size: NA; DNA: TGTGCCAGCAGCTTAGCTCTCCTAGCGGGACTTTACGAGCAGTACTTC; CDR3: CASSLALLAGLYEQYF
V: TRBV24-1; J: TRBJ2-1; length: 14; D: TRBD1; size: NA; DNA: TGTGCCACTAGAGGACAGGGGGGGATGGATGAGCAGTTCTTC; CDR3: CATRGQGGMDEQFF
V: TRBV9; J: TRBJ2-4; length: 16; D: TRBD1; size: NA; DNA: TGTGCCAGCAGCGTAGGATCCCAGGGGGCCCAAAACATTCAGTACTTC; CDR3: CASSVGSQGAQNIQYF
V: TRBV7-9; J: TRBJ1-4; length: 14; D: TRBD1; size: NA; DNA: TGTGCCAGCAGCTCTAGACAGGGGCGGGAAAAACTGTTTTTT; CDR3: CASSSRQGREKLFF
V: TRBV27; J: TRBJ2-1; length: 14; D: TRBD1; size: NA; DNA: TGTGCCAGCAGGCGGGGACAGGGAGGCAATGAGCAGTTCTTC; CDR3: CASRRGQGGNEQFF
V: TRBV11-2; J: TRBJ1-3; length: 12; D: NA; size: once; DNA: TGTGCCAGCAGCCCCTTAGGAAACACCATATATTTT; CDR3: CASSPLGNTIYF
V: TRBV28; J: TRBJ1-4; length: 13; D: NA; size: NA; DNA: TGTGCCAGCAGTGGAGGTCATAGGGAAAAACTGTTTTTT; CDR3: CASSGGHREKLFF
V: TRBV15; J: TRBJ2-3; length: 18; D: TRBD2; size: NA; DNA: TGTGCCACCAGCATATCTCTAGCGGGGGGGGCTAGCACAGATACGCAGTATTTT; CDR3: CATSISLAGGASTDTQYF
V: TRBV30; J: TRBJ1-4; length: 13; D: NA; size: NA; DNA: TGTGCCTGGAGTCTGGGGGGTAATGAAAAACTGTTTTTT; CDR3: CAWSLGGNEKLFF